These 8 T cell receptor beta chains were all obtained from the same sample, sequenced in a study of T cell responses to AZD1222 COVID-19 vaccine. Produced via immunoSEQ multiplex PCR; TCRdb's table is partial and in-frame only. This table has 150,000 to 250,000 clones, roughly 90% appearing once. Sequenced material: peripheral blood, taken 28 days after the second AZD1222 dose. These receptors all stem from an adult who received the AZD1222 COVID-19 vaccine.

This chain connects TRBV11-3 to TRBJ1-4; TRBD1 might be the D (6 bases). Looked up from germline, CDR1 is SGHNT and CDR2 is YENEEA. The CDR3 is made up of 15 amino acids. Trimming pared 5 bases from V and 0 bases from J, leaving 10 bases between. CDR3: CASSPQGSTNEKLFF. As DNA, the CDR3 is TGTGCCAGCAGCCCCCAGGGGTCAACTAATGAAAAACTGTTTTTT.

The V and J genes are TRBV28 and TRBJ1-2; maybe TRBD1 (6 bases). V was trimmed by 10 bases and J by 6 bases, leaving 18 bases between them. This CDR3 has 13 residues. Germline V lookup: CDR1 MDHEN, CDR2 SYDVKM. In DNA form, the CDR3 reads TGTGCCACCCACCGAAAAGGGGGAGATGGCTACACCTTC. Protein product: CATHRKGGDGYTF.

This clone was recorded once. The rearrangement uses TRBV3-1 (or the pseudogene TRBV3-2) and TRBJ2-1, with D possibly being TRBD2 (5 bases). CDR3 length: 16 amino acids. V dropped 1 base and J dropped 8 bases, with 18 bases sitting between them. CDR1 LGHDT and CDR2 YNNKEL come from the germline V gene (reference sequence). In DNA form, the CDR3 reads TGTGCCAGCAGCCAAGGGGGAGTGGTGATTGCGTATGAGCAGTTCTTC. Translation: CASSQGGVVIAYEQFF.

This chain joins TRBV27 and TRBJ1-6; D is perhaps TRBD1 (6 bases). The CDR3 extends over 14 amino acids. Germline CDR1 MNHEY, CDR2 SMNVEV (reference sequence). Trimming took 1 base from V and 10 from J, leaving 11 bases between them. DNA of the CDR3: TGTGCCAGCAGTTTATTGGAGGGGGGGTCACCCCTCCACTTT. Amino acids: CASSLLEGGSPLHF.

As to this clone: The sample has other DNA sequences that encode this CDR3 too. V and J are TRBV2 and TRBJ2-7; D gene uncertain. This CDR3 comprises 11 residues. V was pared by 4 bases and J by 3 bases, with 4 bases between. Germline values: CDR1 SNHLY, CDR2 FYNNEI. CDR3 in amino acids: CASSVGYEQYF. In DNA form, the CDR3 reads TGTGCCAGCAGTGTGGGCTACGAGCAGTACTTC.

The V and J genes are TRBV6-5 and TRBJ2-1, with 7 bases aligning to TRBD1. The germline V gene encodes CDR1 MNHEY and CDR2 SVGAGI. The length of the CDR3 is 15 residues. Trimming at V came to 6 bases and at J to 5 bases, leaving 10 bases not matched to a gene. As DNA, the CDR3 is TGTGCCAGCAGGGCCTTGGACAGGTACCACAATGAGCAGTTCTTC. Amino acids: CASRALDRYHNEQFF.

This chain links TRBV23-1 with TRBJ1-6; no reliable D call. TRBV23-1 qualifies as an ORF whose function is uncertain. This CDR3 has 16 amino acids. V lost 0 bases and J 2 bases, leaving 8 bases between the germline ends. The CDR3 is CASSQSSDPYNSPLHF. The CDR3 nucleotides are TGCGCCAGCAGTCAATCGAGCGATCCCTATAATTCACCCCTCCACTTT.

This chain links TRBV2 with TRBJ2-1; TRBD2 matches 7 bases. The germline V gene encodes CDR1 SNHLY and CDR2 FYNNEI. Trimming at V came to 7 bases and at J to 10 bases, leaving 10 bases not matched to a gene. The CDR3 spans 13 residues. The CDR3 is CASTRGLDKEQFF. The DNA of the CDR3 is TGTGCCAGCACCCGAGGACTAGATAAGGAGCAGTTCTTC.